Following are 11 T cell receptor beta chains from one sample sequenced in a study of blood T cell repertoires in COVID-19. The method was immunoSEQ multiplex PCR; TCRdb's version includes in-frame clones alone and lacks a portion of them. The table shows over 250,000 clones, with about 89% occurring only once. Sequencing used PBMCs or T cells enriched from blood (not recorded which). These receptors were obtained from a man aged 35-49 years who had recovered from COVID-19.

This clone was detected once. The chain uses TRBV4-1 and TRBJ2-7; no clear D gene. Deletions cut 2 bases from V and 3 bases from J, with 8 bases between. The CDR3 is made up of 13 amino acids. The germline gives CDR1 MGHRA, CDR2 YSYEKL. The CDR3 nucleotides read TGCGCCAGCAGCCAACCGACTGGCTACGAGCAGTACTTC. It is translated as CASSQPTGYEQYF.

Within the sample, this clone is large. V is TRBV28 and J is TRBJ2-3; tentatively, D is TRBD1 (6 bases). Germline values: CDR1 MDHEN, CDR2 SYDVKM. Trimming stripped 5 bases from V and 2 bases from J, with 17 bases between. This CDR3 is 16 amino acids long. CDR3 coding DNA: TGTGCCAGCAGTGGGATACAGGGATTTTTCACAGATACGCAGTATTTT. Its protein product is CASSGIQGFFTDTQYF.

The rearrangement uses TRBV21-1 and TRBJ1-1; TRBD1 was called by the table and not checked on the DNA. TRBV21-1 is noted as a pseudogene. This CDR3 spans 13 amino acids. The CDR3 is CASSSPGTTEAFF. CDR3 nucleotides: TGTGCCAGCAGCTCACCCGGGACAACTGAAGCTTTCTTT.

The V call is TRBV18, the J call TRBJ1-2; perhaps TRBD1 as D (6 bases). V shed 3 bases and J shed 4 bases, with 15 bases lying between them. Germline V gene data show CDR1 as KGHSH and CDR2 as LQKENI. This CDR3 has 15 amino acids. The CDR3, as DNA: TGTGCCAGCTCACCTAAAGACAGGTCGACCTATGGCTACACCTTC. Its protein product is CASSPKDRSTYGYTF. Drawing the rest from reference TRBV18 and TRBJ1-2, the complete variable domain is NAGVMQNPRHLVRRRGQEARLRCSPMKGHSHVYWYRQLPEEGLKFMVYLQKENIIDESGMPKERFSAEFPKEGPSILRIQQVVRGDSAAYFCASSPKDRSTYGYTFGSGTRLTVV.

As for this clone: The identical CDR3 is also encoded by other nucleotide sequences in the sample. The rearrangement joins TRBV5-1 to TRBJ1-2; no firm D call. Germline V gene data show CDR1 as SGHRS and CDR2 as YFSETQ. The CDR3 extends over 14 amino acids. Trimming pared 0 bases from V and 0 bases from J, leaving 6 bases between. In DNA form, the CDR3 reads TGCGCCAGCAGCTTGGACAGCCCTAACTATGGCTACACCTTC. This codes for CASSLDSPNYGYTF.

The chain uses TRBV24-1 and TRBJ2-2; the match to TRBD1 covers 7 bases. Germline CDR1 and CDR2: KGHDR and SFDVKD. The CDR3 extends over 17 amino acids. Losses at the gene ends were 4 bases for V and 1 base for J; bases not matched to a gene: 8. Here the CDR3 reads CATSEQQTGRNTGELFF. CDR3 sequence (DNA): TGTGCCACCAGTGAACAGCAGACAGGGCGGAACACCGGGGAGCTGTTTTTT.

The sample holds one count of this clone. The chain is built from TRBV3-1 (or the pseudogene TRBV3-2) and TRBJ2-7; D possibly corresponds to TRBD2 (5 bases). The V gene's germline CDR1 is LGHDT and CDR2 YNNKEL (reference sequence). This CDR3 has 12 residues. The V end lost 3 bases, the J end lost 10 bases, and 13 bases lay between the germline ends. CDR3 in amino acids: CASSQEVFEQYF. The CDR3 nucleotides are TGTGCCAGCAGCCAGGAGGTTTTCGAACAGTACTTC.

The genes are TRBV11-2 and TRBJ1-2; no reliable D call. The CDR3 contains 17 residues. Trimming removed 5 bases from V and 3 bases from J, with 22 bases in between. CDR1 and CDR2 from the germline V gene are SGHAT and FQNNGV. In DNA, the CDR3 is TGTGCCAGCAGCCAATATGGACGACCCGGGGAATACTATGGCTACACCTTC. It codes for CASSQYGRPGEYYGYTF.

The chain joins TRBV6-2 or TRBV6-3 to TRBJ1-1; TRBD1 is a possible D gene (5 bases). V gave up 4 bases and J gave up 1 base, with 22 bases separating them. This CDR3 contains 18 residues. Germline loops: CDR1 MNHEY, CDR2 SVGEGT. CDR3 nucleotide sequence: TGTGCCAGCAGTTTAGAGGGGAGTCCCGGGACTTGGAACACTGAAGCTTTCTTT. This gives the protein CASSLEGSPGTWNTEAFF.

The gene calls are TRBV7-2 and TRBJ2-3; TRBD2 matches 10 bases. CDR3 length equals 16 residues. Per germline, CDR1 SGHTA and CDR2 FQGNSA. Losses at the gene ends were 2 bases for V and 4 bases for J; bases not matched to a gene: 6. Here the CDR3 reads CASSLRLAGASDTQYF. The CDR3 DNA reads as TGTGCCAGCAGCTTAAGGCTAGCGGGAGCATCAGATACGCAGTATTTT.

This clone was detected only a few times. The chain recombines TRBV10-3 with TRBJ2-5; 9 positions match TRBD2. V lost 6 bases and J lost 4; bases outside the gene matches: 9. The germline V gene encodes CDR1 ENHRY and CDR2 SYGVKD. This CDR3 spans 15 amino acids. The CDR3 nucleotides read TGTGCCATCAGCGAAGCGGGGGGAGTAGGAGAGACCCAGTACTTC. It is translated as CAISEAGGVGETQYF.